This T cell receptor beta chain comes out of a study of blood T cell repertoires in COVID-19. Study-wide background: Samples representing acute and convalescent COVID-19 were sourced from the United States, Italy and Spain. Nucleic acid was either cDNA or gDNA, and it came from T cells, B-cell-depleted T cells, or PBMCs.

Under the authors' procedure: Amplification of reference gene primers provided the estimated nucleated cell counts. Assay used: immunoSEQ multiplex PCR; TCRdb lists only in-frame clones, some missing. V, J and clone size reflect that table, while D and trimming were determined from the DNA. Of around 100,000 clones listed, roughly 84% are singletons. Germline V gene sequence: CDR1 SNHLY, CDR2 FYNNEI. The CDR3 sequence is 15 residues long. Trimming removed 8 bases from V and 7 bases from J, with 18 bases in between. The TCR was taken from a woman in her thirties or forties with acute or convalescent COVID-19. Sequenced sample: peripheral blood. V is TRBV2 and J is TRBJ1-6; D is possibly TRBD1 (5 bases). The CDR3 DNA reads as TGTGCCAGCGGAGGGGATATCCTCACAAATTCACCCCTCCACTTT. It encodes CASGGDILTNSPLHF.